These 20 T cell receptor beta chains were sequenced from one sample in a study of T cell responses to AZD1222 COVID-19 vaccine. Data came from immunoSEQ multiplex PCR; TCRdb stores just in-frame clones and leaves some out. The table records about 75,000 clones, roughly 91% of them present only once. Source: peripheral blood, taken 28 days after the second AZD1222 dose. Source of these receptors: an adult who received the AZD1222 COVID-19 vaccine.

This chain joins TRBV3-1 (or the pseudogene TRBV3-2) and TRBJ1-4, with unresolved D. Trimming left V 8 bases short and J 7 bases short, with 14 bases between. This CDR3 region has 13 residues. The V gene's germline CDR1 is LGHDT and CDR2 YNNKEL (reference sequence). The CDR3 DNA reads TGTGCCAGCTCCTCGGGGATAGGTGAAAAACTGTTTTTT. It codes for CASSSGIGEKLFF.

CDR3 sequence: CASGDRGNEKLFF. The CDR3 nucleotides read TGTGCCAGCGGGGACAGGGGTAATGAAAAACTGTTTTTT. This rearrangement joins TRBV6-4 to TRBJ1-4, with TRBD1 identical over 10 bases. CDR1 and CDR2 from the germline V gene are MRHNA and SNTAGT. Unmatched junction bases numbered 1, after V lost 8 bases and J lost 4 bases. CDR3 length: 13 residues.

The CDR3 DNA reads as TGTGCCATAAAAACAGGGAGGTTTCAAGATACGCAGTATTTT. Its protein product is CAIKTGRFQDTQYF. The V call is TRBV10-3, the J call TRBJ2-3, with D perhaps TRBD1 or TRBD2 (6 bases each). CDR3 length equals 14 residues. Germline CDR1 is ENHRY and CDR2 is SYGVKD. Trimming shortened V by 9 bases and J by 5 bases, and 18 bases separated the two germline ends.

This chain uses TRBV7-9 with TRBJ1-6; the D is unclear. Germline values: CDR1 SEHNR, CDR2 FQNEAQ (reference sequence). The CDR3 runs 14 residues. The V and J ends lost 0 bases and 8 bases respectively, with 8 bases between them. The CDR3 is CASSLAAYYSPLHF. CDR3 sequence (DNA): TGTGCCAGCAGCTTAGCGGCCTACTATTCACCCCTCCACTTT.

The chain carries TRBV5-8 and TRBJ1-4; 9 nucleotides align to TRBD1. V was pared by 4 bases and J by 4 bases, with 5 bases of the junction left unmatched. The V gene's germline CDR1 is SGHTS and CDR2 YDEGEE. The CDR3 is 15 residues long. The DNA of the CDR3 is TGTGCCAGCAGCCCACCGGGACAGGGTAATGAAAAACTGTTTTTT. Translated, it gives CASSPPGQGNEKLFF. Full variable domain (rest looked up from reference TRBV5-8 and TRBJ1-4): EAGVTQSPTHLIKTRGQQATLRCSPISGHTSVYWYQQALGLGLQFLLWYDEGEERNRGNFPPRFSGRQFPNYSSELNVNALELEDSALYLCASSPPGQGNEKLFFGSGTQLSVL.

V is TRBV19 and J is TRBJ2-5; 7 bases fit TRBD1. The junction had 9 bases not matched to a gene; V was cut back by 6 bases and J by 5 bases. Germline V gives CDR1 LNHDA, CDR2 SQIVND (reference sequence). The CDR3 is made up of 14 amino acids. CDR3 sequence reads: CASRRQGSAETQYF. The DNA of the CDR3 is TGTGCCAGTAGACGACAGGGATCAGCCGAGACCCAGTACTTC.

The gene calls are TRBV27 and TRBJ1-2; D not resolved. Trimming took 3 bases from V and 4 from J, leaving 9 bases between them. CDR3 length: 13 amino acids. The germline CDR1 and CDR2 sequences are MNHEY and SMNVEV (reference sequence). The CDR3 spells CASSLGDSYGYTF. Here the CDR3 DNA reads TGTGCCAGCAGTTTGGGAGATAGCTATGGCTACACCTTC.

This clone is a singleton in its sample. The V call is TRBV6-6, the J call TRBJ2-4; D perhaps matches TRBD1 (6 bases). The CDR3 totals 17 residues. V lost 5 bases and J 0 bases, leaving 17 bases between the germline ends. Germline CDR1 and CDR2: MNHNY and SVGAGI (reference sequence). The CDR3 loop reads CASSRTGQRVAKNIQYF. CDR3 sequence (DNA): TGTGCCAGCAGTCGAACTGGACAGCGCGTAGCCAAAAACATTCAGTACTTC.

The chain links TRBV5-7 to TRBJ2-5; weak D call: TRBD1 (5 bases). TRBV5-7 is noted as an ORF with a role that remains uncertain. The V and J ends lost 1 base and 5 bases respectively, with 12 bases between them. The CDR3 contains 14 residues. DNA for the CDR3: TGTGCCAGCAGCTTGAACTGGGGCGGTGAGACCCAGTACTTC. This codes for CASSLNWGGETQYF.

This chain connects TRBV2 to TRBJ2-1; possibly TRBD1 for D (6 bases). With 6 bases removed from V and 5 bases from J, the gap between germline ends came to 11 bases. The germline gives CDR1 SNHLY, CDR2 FYNNEI. The CDR3 spans 13 residues. The CDR3 sequence: CASRADSNNEQFF. The CDR3 nucleotides are TGTGCCAGCAGAGCGGACAGTAACAATGAGCAGTTCTTC.

This chain joins TRBV4-1 and TRBJ1-2, with D possibly being TRBD1 (5 bases). CDR1 is MGHRA and CDR2 is YSYEKL in the germline V gene. V was cut by 0 bases and J by 4 bases, with 9 bases left in between. The CDR3 extends over 14 amino acids. CDR3 in amino acids: CASSQDPGGYGYTF. CDR3 bases: TGCGCCAGCAGCCAAGACCCCGGGGGCTATGGCTACACCTTC.

The genes are TRBV10-1 and TRBJ2-3, with 11 bases fitting TRBD2. CDR1 is WNHNN, CDR2 SYGVQD, per germline (reference sequence). The CDR3 consists of 15 residues. J lost 3 bases, V lost 6 bases, and 5 bases had no gene match. As DNA, the CDR3 is TGCGCCAGCAGAGGTTCTAGCGGGGGGACAGATACGCAGTATTTT. Protein sequence: CASRGSSGGTDTQYF.

The chain recombines TRBV7-6 with TRBJ2-1, with unresolved D. V was pared by 1 base and J by 5 bases, with 12 bases between. CDR3 size: 15 residues. The V gene's germline CDR1 is SGHVS and CDR2 FNYEAQ. The CDR3 nucleotides read TGTGCCAGCAGCTTAGGAGGATCTCTTAACAATGAGCAGTTCTTC. Protein sequence: CASSLGGSLNNEQFF.

CDR3 region: CASSFARPGELFF. CDR3 DNA sequence: TGTGCCAGCAGTTTCGCCCGGCCCGGGGAGCTGTTTTTT. The rearrangement uses TRBV12-3 or TRBV12-4 and TRBJ2-2; no definite D call. This CDR3 has 13 residues. V was pared by 3 bases and J by 6 bases, with 8 bases between.

A word on this clone: Lacking the conserved final phenylalanine or tryptophan, this CDR3 likely reflects a read error. The limits of the CDR3 on the DNA are not certain, so only TCRdb's listed CDR3 is given. The chain's CDR3 is CASSNPTTGMEI. The V gene is TRBV7-3, the J gene TRBJ2-7; the DNA was not used to check the table's D call, TRBD1. CDR1 is SGHTA, CDR2 FQGTGA, per germline. The CDR3 length equals 12 residues, ends included.

The chain recombines TRBV7-2 with TRBJ2-1; D might be TRBD1 or TRBD2, each matching 6 bases. CDR3 length: 16 amino acids. V was pared by 1 base and J by 6 bases, with 16 bases between. Germline CDR1 reads SGHTA; CDR2 reads FQGNSA. The CDR3 spells CASSLVGGHFRNEQFF. The CDR3 DNA is TGTGCCAGCAGCTTAGTAGGGGGGCACTTTCGCAATGAGCAGTTCTTC.

This rearrangement joins TRBV6-5 to TRBJ1-5; 9 bases line up with TRBD1. The junction had 9 bases not matched to a gene; V was cut back by 5 bases and J by 7 bases. Germline V gene sequence: CDR1 MNHEY, CDR2 SVGAGI. The CDR3 is 15 residues long. The CDR3 protein is CASSTTWTGDQPQHF. Here the CDR3 DNA reads TGTGCCAGCAGTACGACCTGGACAGGGGACCAGCCCCAGCATTTT.

The chain carries TRBV14 and TRBJ1-3; the D is unclear. V dropped 3 bases and J dropped 0 bases, with 6 bases sitting between them. This CDR3 contains 14 residues. The germline CDR1 and CDR2 sequences are SGHDN and FVKESK. In DNA, the CDR3 is TGTGCCAGCAGCCAGGAACTCTCTGGAAACACCATATATTTT. Its translation is CASSQELSGNTIYF.

This rearrangement joins TRBV2 to TRBJ1-1; perhaps TRBD1 as D (5 bases). CDR1 and CDR2 (germline): SNHLY, FYNNEI. This CDR3 region has 12 residues. CDR3 amino acids: CALGGMDTEAFF. The CDR3 bases are TGTGCATTGGGGGGGATGGACACTGAAGCTTTCTTT.

This clone was recorded only once. The rearrangement joins TRBV3-1 (or the pseudogene TRBV3-2) to TRBJ2-3; 10 bases are a match to TRBD2. Germline lookup yields CDR1 LGHDT and CDR2 YNNKEL (reference sequence). This CDR3 is built from 17 residues. V dropped 1 base and J dropped 5; count of bases not matched to a gene: 9. The CDR3 sequence: CASSQGALAGAGDTQYF. The DNA for the CDR3 is TGTGCCAGCAGCCAAGGGGCTCTAGCGGGGGCAGGAGATACGCAGTATTTT.